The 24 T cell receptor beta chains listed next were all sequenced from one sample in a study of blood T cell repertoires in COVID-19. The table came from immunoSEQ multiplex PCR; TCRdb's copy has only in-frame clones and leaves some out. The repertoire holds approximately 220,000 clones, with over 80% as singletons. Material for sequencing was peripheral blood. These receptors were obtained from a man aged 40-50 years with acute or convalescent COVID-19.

The CDR3: CAWSAPPGRGSYNEQFF. As DNA, the CDR3 is TGTGCCTGGAGTGCGCCCCCTGGCCGGGGGTCCTACAATGAGCAGTTCTTC. The chain recombines TRBV30 with TRBJ2-1; TRBD2 might be the D (6 bases). Germline-derived CDR1 and CDR2 are GTSNPN and SVGIG (reference sequence). Trimming stripped 1 base from V and 1 base from J, with 17 bases between. CDR3 length: 17 amino acids. The full variable domain, rest sourced from reference TRBV30 and TRBJ2-1, is SQTIHQWPATLVQPVGSPLSLECTVEGTSNPNLYWYRQAAGRGLQLLFYSVGIGQISSEVPQNLSASRPQDRQFILSSKKLLLSDSGFYLCAWSAPPGRGSYNEQFFGPGTRLTVL.

CDR3 coding DNA: TGTGCCAGCACCTTCCTACTAGACTATGGCTACACCTTC. Translation gives CASTFLLDYGYTF. The chain has TRBV6-7 and TRBJ1-2; no definite D call. TRBV6-7 is an ORF; its function is uncertain. Trimming cost V 7 bases and J 3 bases, with 12 bases left between them. The CDR3 runs to 13 residues.

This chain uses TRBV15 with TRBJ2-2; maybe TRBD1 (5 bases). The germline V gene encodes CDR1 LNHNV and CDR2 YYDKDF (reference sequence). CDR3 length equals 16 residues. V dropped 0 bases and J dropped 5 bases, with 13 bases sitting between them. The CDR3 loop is CATSREFAGATGELFF. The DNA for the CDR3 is TGTGCCACCAGCAGAGAATTCGCTGGGGCTACCGGGGAGCTGTTTTTT.

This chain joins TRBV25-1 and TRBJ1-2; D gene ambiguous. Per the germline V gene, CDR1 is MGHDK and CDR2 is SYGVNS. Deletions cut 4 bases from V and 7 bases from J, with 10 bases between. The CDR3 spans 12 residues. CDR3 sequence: CASSGQQLGYTF. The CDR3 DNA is TGTGCCAGCAGTGGGCAACAGCTTGGCTACACCTTC.

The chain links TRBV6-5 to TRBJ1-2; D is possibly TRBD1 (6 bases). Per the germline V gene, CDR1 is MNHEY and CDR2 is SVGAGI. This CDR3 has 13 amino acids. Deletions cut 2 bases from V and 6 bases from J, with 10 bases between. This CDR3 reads CASSYNRENGYTF. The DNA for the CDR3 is TGTGCCAGCAGTTACAACAGGGAAAATGGCTACACCTTC.

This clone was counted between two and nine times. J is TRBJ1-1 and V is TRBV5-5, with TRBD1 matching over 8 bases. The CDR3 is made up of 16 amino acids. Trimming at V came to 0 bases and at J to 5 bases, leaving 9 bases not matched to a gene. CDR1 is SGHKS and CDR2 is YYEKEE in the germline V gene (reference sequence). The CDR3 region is CASSLDPGGLGTEAFF. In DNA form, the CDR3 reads TGTGCCAGCAGCTTGGATCCAGGGGGCCTAGGTACTGAAGCTTTCTTT.

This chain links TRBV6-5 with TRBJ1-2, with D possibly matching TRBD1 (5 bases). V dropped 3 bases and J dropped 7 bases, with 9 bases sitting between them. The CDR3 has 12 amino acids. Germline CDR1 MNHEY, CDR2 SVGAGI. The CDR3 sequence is CASSYGGGGYTF. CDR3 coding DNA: TGTGCCAGCAGTTATGGGGGAGGTGGCTACACCTTC.

The DNA for the CDR3 is TGTGCCAGCAGCGGGACTAGCACCAAAGAGACCCAGTACTTC. Protein sequence: CASSGTSTKETQYF. The chain carries TRBV2 and TRBJ2-5; 9 nucleotides match TRBD2. Germline V lookup: CDR1 SNHLY, CDR2 FYNNEI. Trimming at V came to 6 bases and at J to 3 bases, leaving 5 bases not matched to a gene. The CDR3 covers 14 residues.

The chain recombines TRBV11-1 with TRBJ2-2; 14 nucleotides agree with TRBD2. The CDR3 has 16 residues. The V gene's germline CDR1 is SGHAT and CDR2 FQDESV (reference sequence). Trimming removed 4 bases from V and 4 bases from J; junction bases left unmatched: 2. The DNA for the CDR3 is TGTGCCAGCAGCTCCGGGACTAGCGGGAGCACCGGGGAGCTGTTTTTT. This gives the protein CASSSGTSGSTGELFF.

The CDR3 DNA is TGTGCCAGCAGCTTAGACGGCTCAGGCGAAGCTTTCTTT. It is translated as CASSLDGSGEAFF. This chain links TRBV13 with TRBJ1-1, with D hard to call. Looked up from germline, CDR1 is PRHDT and CDR2 is FYEKMQ (reference sequence). Trimming removed 1 base at V and 8 bases at J, with 11 bases between. The CDR3 covers 13 residues. The whole variable domain, filled in from reference TRBV13 and TRBJ1-1, reads AAGVIQSPRHLIKEKRETATLKCYPIPRHDTVYWYQQGPGQDPQFLISFYEKMQSDKGSIPDRFSAQQFSDYHSELNMSSLELGDSALYFCASSLDGSGEAFFGQGTRLTVV.

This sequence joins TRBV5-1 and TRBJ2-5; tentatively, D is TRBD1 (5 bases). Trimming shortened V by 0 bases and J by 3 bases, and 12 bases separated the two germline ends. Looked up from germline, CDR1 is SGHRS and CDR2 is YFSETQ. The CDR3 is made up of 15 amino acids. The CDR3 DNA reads TGCGCCAGCAGCTTGGCCGGCAGGGAAGAAGAGACCCAGTACTTC. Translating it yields CASSLAGREEETQYF.

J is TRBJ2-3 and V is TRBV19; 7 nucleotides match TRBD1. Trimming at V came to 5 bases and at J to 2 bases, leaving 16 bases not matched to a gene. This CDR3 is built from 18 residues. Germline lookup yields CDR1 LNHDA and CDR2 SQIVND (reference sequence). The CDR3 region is CASSANPGQLGYTDTQYF. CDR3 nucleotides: TGTGCCAGTAGTGCAAACCCGGGACAGTTGGGGTACACAGATACGCAGTATTTT.

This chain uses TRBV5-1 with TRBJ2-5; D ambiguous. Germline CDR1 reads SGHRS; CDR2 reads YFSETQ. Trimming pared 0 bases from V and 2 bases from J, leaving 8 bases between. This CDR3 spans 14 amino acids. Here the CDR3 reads CASSLENSQETQYF. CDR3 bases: TGCGCCAGCAGCTTGGAGAACAGTCAAGAGACCCAGTACTTC.

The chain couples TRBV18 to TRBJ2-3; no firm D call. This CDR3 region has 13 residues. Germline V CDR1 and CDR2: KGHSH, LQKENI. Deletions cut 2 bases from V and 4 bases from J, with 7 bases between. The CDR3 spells CASSPVQSDTQYF. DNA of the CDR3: TGTGCCAGCTCACCAGTACAGTCAGATACGCAGTATTTT.

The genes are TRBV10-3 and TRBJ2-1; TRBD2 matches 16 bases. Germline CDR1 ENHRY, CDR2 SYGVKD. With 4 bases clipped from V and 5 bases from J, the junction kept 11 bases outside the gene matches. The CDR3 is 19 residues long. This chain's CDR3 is CAISASTGGLAGGNNEQFF. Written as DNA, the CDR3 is TGTGCCATCAGTGCGTCGACCGGGGGACTAGCGGGAGGGAACAATGAGCAGTTCTTC.

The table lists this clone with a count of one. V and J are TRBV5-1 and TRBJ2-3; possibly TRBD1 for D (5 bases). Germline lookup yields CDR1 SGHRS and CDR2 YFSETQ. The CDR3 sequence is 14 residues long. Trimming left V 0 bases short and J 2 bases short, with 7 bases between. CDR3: CASSLEGVTDTQYF. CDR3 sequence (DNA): TGCGCCAGCAGCTTGGAAGGGGTCACAGATACGCAGTATTTT. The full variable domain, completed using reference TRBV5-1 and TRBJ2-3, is KAGVTQTPRYLIKTRGQQVTLSCSPISGHRSVSWYQQTPGQGLQFLFEYFSETQRNKGNFPGRFSGRQFSNSRSEMNVSTLELGDSALYLCASSLEGVTDTQYFGPGTRLTVL.

CDR3 in amino acids: CAISESPGYGYTF. The CDR3 DNA sequence: TGTGCCATCAGTGAATCCCCAGGGTATGGCTACACCTTC. The rearrangement links TRBV10-3 to TRBJ1-2, with D possibly being TRBD1 (5 bases). Trimming pared 3 bases from V and 5 bases from J, leaving 10 bases between. Per the germline V gene, CDR1 is ENHRY and CDR2 is SYGVKD. The length of the CDR3 is 13 residues.

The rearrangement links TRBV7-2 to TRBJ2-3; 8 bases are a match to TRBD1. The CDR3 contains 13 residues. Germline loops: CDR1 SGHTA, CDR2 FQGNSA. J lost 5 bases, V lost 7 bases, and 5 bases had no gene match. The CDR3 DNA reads TGTGCCAGCACTCAGGGGACAGGAGATACGCAGTATTTT. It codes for CASTQGTGDTQYF.

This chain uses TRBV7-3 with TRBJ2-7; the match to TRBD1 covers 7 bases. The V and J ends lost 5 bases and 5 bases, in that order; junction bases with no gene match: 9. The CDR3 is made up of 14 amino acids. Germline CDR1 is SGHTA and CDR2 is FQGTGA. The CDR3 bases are TGTGCCAGCAGCCCAATGACAGGGAGCAACGAGCAGTACTTC. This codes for CASSPMTGSNEQYF.

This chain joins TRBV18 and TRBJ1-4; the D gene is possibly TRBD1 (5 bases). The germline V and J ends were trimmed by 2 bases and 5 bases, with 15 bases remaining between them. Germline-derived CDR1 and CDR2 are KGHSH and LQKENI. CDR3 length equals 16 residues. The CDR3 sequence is CASSPTSGMVNEKLFF. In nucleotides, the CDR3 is TGTGCCAGCTCACCAACTTCAGGGATGGTGAATGAAAAACTGTTTTTT.

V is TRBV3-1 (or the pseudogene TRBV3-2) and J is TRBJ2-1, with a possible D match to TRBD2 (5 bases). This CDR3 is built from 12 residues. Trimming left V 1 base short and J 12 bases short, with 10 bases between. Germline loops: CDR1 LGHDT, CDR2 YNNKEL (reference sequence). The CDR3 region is CASSQAGRGQFF. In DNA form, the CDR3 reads TGTGCCAGCAGCCAAGCGGGAAGAGGGCAGTTCTTC.

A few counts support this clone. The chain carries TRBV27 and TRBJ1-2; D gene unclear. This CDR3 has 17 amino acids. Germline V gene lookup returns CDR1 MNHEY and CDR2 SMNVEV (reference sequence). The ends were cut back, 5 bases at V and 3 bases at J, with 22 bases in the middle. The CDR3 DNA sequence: TGTGCCAGCAGTCGAAGCCGGGAGCCTTCCTTTTACTATGGCTACACCTTC. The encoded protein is CASSRSREPSFYYGYTF.

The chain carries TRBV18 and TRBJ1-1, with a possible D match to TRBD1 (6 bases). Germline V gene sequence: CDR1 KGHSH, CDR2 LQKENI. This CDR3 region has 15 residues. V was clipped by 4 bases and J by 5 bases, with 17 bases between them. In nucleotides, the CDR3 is TGTGCCAGCTCACTCTTGGGGGCAGGTAATACTGAAGCTTTCTTT. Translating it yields CASSLLGAGNTEAFF.

The CDR3 DNA is TGTGCCAGCAGTTTCGGCAGGGCCTATGGCTACACCTTC. Protein product: CASSFGRAYGYTF. The chain links TRBV12-3 or TRBV12-4 to TRBJ1-2, with D possibly TRBD1 on 5 matching bases. Trimming shortened V by 3 bases and J by 4 bases, and 9 bases separated the two germline ends. There are 13 residues in the CDR3.